A single sample is the source of the 25 T cell receptor beta chains below, sequenced in a study of T cells in localized non-small cell lung cancer. Profiled with immunoSEQ multiplex PCR; TCRdb holds only in-frame clones, not every one. The sample holds about 23,000 clones, more than 65% seen once. This specimen consisted of PBMCs, obtained before any cancer treatment. These receptors were obtained from a man between 40 and 70 years old with stage II lung adenocarcinoma.

The chain carries TRBV19 and TRBJ2-5; TRBD1 aligns across 9 bases. The germline V gene encodes CDR1 LNHDA and CDR2 SQIVND (reference sequence). V trimming: 6 bases; J trimming: 6 bases; junction bases outside the gene matches: 5. The length of the CDR3 is 13 residues. CDR3 DNA: TGTGCCAGTAGCGGACAGGGGTGGAAGACCCAGTACTTC. The encoded protein is CASSGQGWKTQYF.

The gene calls are TRBV27 and TRBJ2-2, with D possibly matching TRBD1 (5 bases). The V end was cut by 9 bases, the J end by 1 base, with 18 bases between. The germline gives CDR1 MNHEY, CDR2 SMNVEV (reference sequence). This CDR3 has 16 amino acids. The CDR3 region has the DNA TGTGCCAGTAGACCCCATAGCCAGGGGAACACCGGGGAGCTGTTTTTT. This codes for CASRPHSQGNTGELFF.

This sequence joins TRBV2 and TRBJ2-1; D uncertain. CDR3 length equals 13 residues. V was shortened by 3 bases and J by 6 bases, with 9 bases between the two germline ends. Germline loops: CDR1 SNHLY, CDR2 FYNNEI. The CDR3 nucleotides are TGTGCCAGCAGTGACGGTCAGCTCAATGAGCAGTTCTTC. Protein: CASSDGQLNEQFF.

V gene TRBV6-1 combines with J gene TRBJ1-2; 8 bases are a match to TRBD1. Germline V lookup: CDR1 MNHNS, CDR2 SASEGT. The V segment lost 7 bases and the J segment 10 bases; nucleotides outside the gene matches: 8. The CDR3 is 12 residues long. The CDR3, as DNA: TGTGCCAGCAATGGACAGGGTGGGGACTACACCTTC. It yields the protein CASNGQGGDYTF.

The V call is TRBV19, the J call TRBJ1-2; the D is unclear. Germline V gives CDR1 LNHDA, CDR2 SQIVND (reference sequence). V was pared by 5 bases and J by 3 bases, with 10 bases between. The CDR3 has 13 residues. The CDR3 spells CASSYDWDYGYTF. The DNA for the CDR3 is TGTGCCAGTAGTTACGACTGGGACTATGGCTACACCTTC. Full variable domain (remainder filled in from reference TRBV19 and TRBJ1-2): DGGITQSPKYLFRKEGQNVTLSCEQNLNHDAMYWYRQDPGQGLRLIYYSQIVNDFQKGDIAEGYSVSREKKESFPLTVTSAQKNPTAFYLCASSYDWDYGYTFGSGTRLTVV.

The V and J genes are TRBV6-1 and TRBJ1-2; 7 nucleotides align to TRBD1. From germline, CDR1 is MNHNS and CDR2 SASEGT. Unmatched junction bases numbered 3, after V lost 1 base and J lost 4 bases. This CDR3 has 14 residues. CDR3 nucleotide sequence: TGTGCCAGCAGTGAAGAGGCAGGGGGCTATGGCTACACCTTC. Protein product: CASSEEAGGYGYTF.

The chain joins TRBV9 to TRBJ2-6; D ambiguous. V was cut by 0 bases and J by 2 bases, with 6 bases left in between. The length of the CDR3 is 15 residues. In germline, CDR1 is SGDLS, CDR2 YYNGEE. This CDR3 reads CASSVGPTGANVLTF. DNA for the CDR3: TGTGCCAGCAGCGTAGGTCCGACTGGGGCCAACGTCCTGACTTTC.

V and J are TRBV2 and TRBJ2-5, with 7 bases matching TRBD1. After removal of 1 base from V and 0 bases from J, the junction contained 2 bases not matched to a gene. The CDR3 totals 15 residues. The germline CDR1 and CDR2 sequences are SNHLY and FYNNEI. The CDR3 DNA reads as TGTGCCAGCAGTGAAGTGACAGGGAACCAAGAGACCCAGTACTTC. Its translation is CASSEVTGNQETQYF.

The count of this clone is one. The V call is TRBV11-2, the J call TRBJ2-3; the D gene is possibly TRBD1 (6 bases). CDR3 length: 14 amino acids. Deletions cut 0 bases from V and 6 bases from J, with 10 bases between. Germline V gene sequence: CDR1 SGHAT, CDR2 FQNNGV. CDR3 in DNA: TGTGCCAGCAGCTTAGAGGTTACAGGGGATACGCAGTATTTT. This sequence encodes CASSLEVTGDTQYF.

The chain has TRBV11-3 and TRBJ1-1; D is unresolved. The CDR3 has 13 residues. V was clipped by 2 bases and J by 0 bases, with 4 bases between them. Germline V gene sequence: CDR1 SGHNT, CDR2 YENEEA. CDR3 bases: TGTGCCAGCAGCTTAACAATGAACACTGAAGCTTTCTTT. Its translation: CASSLTMNTEAFF.

This clone has only one observation. This chain links TRBV7-3 with TRBJ2-3; TRBD2 matches at 7 bases. V gave up 4 bases and J gave up 4 bases; unmatched junction bases: 5. Germline CDR1 and CDR2: SGHTA and FQGTGA. The CDR3 spans 14 residues. CDR3: CASSSGTTPDTQYF. DNA for the CDR3: TGTGCCAGCAGCTCCGGGACTACGCCAGATACGCAGTATTTT.

A note on this clone: One junction end does not reproduce the germline sequence, and a read error may be involved. The V call is TRBV7-7, the J call TRBJ2-1; D is perhaps TRBD2 (6 bases). In germline, CDR1 is SSHAT, CDR2 FNYEAQ (reference sequence). The CDR3 is 15 residues long. CDR3 region: CASSSTGAGPSQQFF. CDR3 nucleotide sequence: TGTGCTAGCAGCTCTACCGGGGCGGGGCCTAGCCAGCAGTTCTTC.

In regard to this clone: At one end, the junction sequence differs from germline, possibly due to a read error. DNA for the CDR3: TGCGCCGGCAGCTCGGACGGGGCTGGCACTGAAGCTTTCTTT. Translated, it gives CAGSSDGAGTEAFF. The rearrangement uses TRBV5-1 and TRBJ1-1; D is perhaps TRBD1 (5 bases). This CDR3 has 14 amino acids. Germline V lookup: CDR1 SGHRS, CDR2 YFSETQ.

This chain joins TRBV10-3 and TRBJ2-3, with 7 bases matching TRBD2. The trim removed 10 bases at V and 0 bases at J, leaving 7 bases unmatched. Looked up from germline, CDR1 is ENHRY and CDR2 is SYGVKD. The CDR3 is 14 residues long. CDR3 nucleotides: TGTGCCACCGCAAGCGGGGCTAGCACAGATACGCAGTATTTT. Translated, it gives CATASGASTDTQYF.

The J gene is TRBJ1-4, the V gene TRBV6-6; no clear D. In germline, CDR1 is MNHNY, CDR2 SVGAGI (reference sequence). V was cut by 1 base and J by 11 bases, with 11 bases left in between. This CDR3 spans 13 amino acids. CDR3 nucleotide sequence: TGTGCCAGCAGTTACTTGTGGGTAGAGAAACTGTTTTTT. Its translation is CASSYLWVEKLFF.

This chain connects TRBV11-2 to TRBJ1-1; no definite D call. This CDR3 has 11 residues. Deletions cut 3 bases from V and 7 bases from J, with 6 bases between. From germline, CDR1 is SGHAT and CDR2 FQNNGV. The CDR3 coding sequence is TGTGCCAGCAGCTTGGGTATTGAAGCTTTCTTT. It translates to CASSLGIEAFF.

The rearrangement uses TRBV30 and TRBJ2-1; D is unresolved. The germline CDR1 and CDR2 sequences are GTSNPN and SVGIG (reference sequence). Trimming took off 3 bases at V and 0 bases at J, with 6 bases between the two ends. This CDR3 has 13 residues. The CDR3 loop is CAWRRSSYNEQFF. CDR3 sequence (DNA): TGTGCCTGGAGGCGGAGCTCCTACAATGAGCAGTTCTTC.

CDR3: CASSVGPGTSYNEQFF. The CDR3 DNA sequence: TGTGCCAGCAGCGTAGGTCCCGGGACCTCCTACAATGAGCAGTTCTTC. V usage is TRBV9 and J usage is TRBJ2-1, with D perhaps assigned TRBD1 or TRBD2 (5 bases each). Deletions cut 0 bases from V and 0 bases from J, with 10 bases between. The CDR3 has 16 amino acids. Germline V gene sequence: CDR1 SGDLS, CDR2 YYNGEE.

This clone was detected only a few times. The V and J genes are TRBV11-2 and TRBJ2-7; D is undetermined. V was shortened by 3 bases and J by 4 bases, with 10 bases between the two germline ends. CDR1 SGHAT and CDR2 FQNNGV come from the germline V gene. The CDR3 loop spans 13 amino acids. In nucleotides, the CDR3 is TGTGCCAGCAGCTTGGGATCCGTATACGAGCAGTACTTC. It codes for CASSLGSVYEQYF.

The chain employs TRBV5-1 and TRBJ1-2; D is unresolved. The CDR3 spans 15 residues. Per the germline V gene, CDR1 is SGHRS and CDR2 is YFSETQ. V was clipped by 5 bases and J by 0 bases, with 14 bases between them. The CDR3 DNA sequence: TGCGCCAGCAGAACCTGGGCAGAAGCTAACTATGGCTACACCTTC. Protein product: CASRTWAEANYGYTF.

The chain has TRBV11-3 and TRBJ2-3; no clear D. Between the trimmed V and J ends, which lost 1 base and 6 bases, there was a span of 11 bases. Germline V gene data show CDR1 as SGHNT and CDR2 as YENEEA. There are 14 residues in the CDR3. CDR3 nucleotides: TGTGCCAGCAGCTTAGGGCTGGCGCCCGATACGCAGTATTTT. It encodes CASSLGLAPDTQYF. Full variable domain (remainder filled in from reference TRBV11-3 and TRBJ2-3): EAGVVQSPRYKIIEKKQPVAFWCNPISGHNTLYWYLQNLGQGPELLIRYENEEAVDDSQLPKDRFSAERLKGVDSTLKIQPAELGDSAVYLCASSLGLAPDTQYFGPGTRLTVL.

The CDR3 DNA reads TGTGCCAGCAGCTTACAGACAGGGGGCGAGCAGTACTTC. Its protein is CASSLQTGGEQYF. The rearrangement uses TRBV7-9 and TRBJ2-7, with 9 nucleotides matching TRBD1. The CDR3 totals 13 residues. CDR1 is SEHNR, CDR2 FQNEAQ, per germline (reference sequence). The ends lost 2 bases at V and 6 bases at J; junction bases unmatched: 2.

The V gene is TRBV19, the J gene TRBJ1-5; D is perhaps TRBD1 (5 bases). There are 16 residues in the CDR3. V lost 3 bases and J lost 3, with 15 bases in between. Per the germline V gene, CDR1 is LNHDA and CDR2 is SQIVND (reference sequence). As DNA, the CDR3 is TGTGCCAGTAGTATTTCAAGGGGTGAGATCAATCAGCCCCAGCATTTT. Translated, it gives CASSISRGEINQPQHF.

Here the CDR3 reads CASSNGQGGADTQYF. The CDR3, as DNA: TGTGCCAGCAGCAACGGACAGGGAGGGGCAGATACGCAGTATTTT. V and J are TRBV11-3 and TRBJ2-3; D might be TRBD1 (8 bases). V was trimmed by 5 bases and J by 4 bases, leaving 16 bases between them. The CDR3 length is 15 residues. Germline V gives CDR1 SGHNT, CDR2 YENEEA.

The chain is built from TRBV7-6 and TRBJ2-2; the D gene could be TRBD1 or TRBD2 (6 bases each). The CDR3 runs to 13 residues. The V end lost 6 bases, the J end lost 6 bases, and 11 bases lay between the germline ends. Per germline, CDR1 SGHVS and CDR2 FNYEAQ. CDR3 protein: CASSQEGAGELFF. CDR3 nucleotides: TGTGCCAGCAGTCAGGAGGGGGCCGGGGAGCTGTTTTTT.